This TCR beta chain stems from a study of beta chain features in type 1 diabetes. Findings and limits, study-wide: The cDNA sequencing approach could over-represent high-TCR-expressing cells. Type 1 diabetes patients had moderately but significantly shorter TCRB CDR3s in all four CD4+ subsets.

The CDR3 sequence is 16 residues long. Trimming took 4 bases from V and 10 from J; bases not matched to a gene: 9. CDR1 is SGDLS, CDR2 YYNGEE, per germline. Every isolated RNA sample was fully reverse transcribed, so sequencing captured expressed TCRB transcripts. Assay used: immunoSEQ multiplex PCR; TCRdb lists only in-frame clones, some missing. The sample includes hundreds of thousands of clones, roughly an eighth of them seen just once. This clone was seen more than once but under ten times. As yet, its antigen is unknown. The chain recombines TRBV9 with TRBJ1-6; 12 bases are shared with TRBD1. The TCR originated in a man aged 18 to 30 with type 1 diabetes. Sequencing was performed on naive CD4+ T cells from blood. CDR3 region: CASSSRGTGGLSPLHF. The CDR3 DNA sequence: TGTGCCAGCAGCTCTCGGGGGACAGGGGGCCTGTCACCCCTCCACTTT.